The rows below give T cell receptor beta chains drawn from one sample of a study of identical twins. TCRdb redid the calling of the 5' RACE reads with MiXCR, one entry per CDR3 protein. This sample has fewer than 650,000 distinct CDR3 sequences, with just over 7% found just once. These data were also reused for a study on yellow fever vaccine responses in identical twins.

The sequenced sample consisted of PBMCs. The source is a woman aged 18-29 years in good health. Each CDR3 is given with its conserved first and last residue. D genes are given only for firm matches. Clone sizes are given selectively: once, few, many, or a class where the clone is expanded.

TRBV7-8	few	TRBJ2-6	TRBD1	TGTGCCAGCAGCTTAGCGCGGGCGTACAGGGGAGTCTCTGGGGCCAACGTCCTGACTTTC	CASSLARAYRGVSGANVLTF
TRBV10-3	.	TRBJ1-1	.	TGTGCCATCAGTGAGATACGGATAGGCTCGGTGAACACTGAAGCTTTCTTT	CAISEIRIGSVNTEAFF
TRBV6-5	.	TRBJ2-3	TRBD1	TGTGCCAGCAGTTCTCCGGTAGGGGGACAGGGGGCAAGCACAGATACGGAGTATTTT	CASSSPVGGQGASTDTEYF
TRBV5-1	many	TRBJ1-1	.	TGCGCCAGCAGCGCCAGGGGAGAGGGCACTGAAGCTTTCTTT	CASSARGEGTEAFF
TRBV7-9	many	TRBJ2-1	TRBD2	TGTGCCAGCAGCTTTGAAGCGGGAGGTTTTAATGAGCAGTTCTTC	CASSFEAGGFNEQFF
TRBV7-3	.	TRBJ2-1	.	TGTGCCAGCAGCTCCGACCCAAGCAATGAGCAGTTCTTC	CASSSDPSNEQFF
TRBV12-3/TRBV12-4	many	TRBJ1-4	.	TGTGCCAGCAGTTTGAGGGGCGATAATGAAAAACTGTTTTTT	CASSLRGDNEKLFF
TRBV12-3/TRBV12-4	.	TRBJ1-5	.	TGTGCCAGCAGTTTATTCGGGGTCAGGCAGCCCCAGCATTTT	CASSLFGVRQPQHF
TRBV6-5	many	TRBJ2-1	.	TGTGCCAGCAGTTACTCGCCGGGAAGCGGTGTCGAGCAGTTCTTC	CASSYSPGSGVEQFF
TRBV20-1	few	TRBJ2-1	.	TGCAGTGCGGGTCAGGGATTGAGGAGCTCCTACAATGAGCAGTTCTTC	CSAGQGLRSSYNEQFF
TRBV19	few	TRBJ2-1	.	TGTGCCAGTAGTATCGTGAATGGAAATGAGCAGTTCTTC	CASSIVNGNEQFF
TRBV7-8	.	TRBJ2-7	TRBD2	TGTGCCAGCAGCTTATCTTCTAGCGGCGCCTACGAGCAGTACTTC	CASSLSSSGAYEQYF
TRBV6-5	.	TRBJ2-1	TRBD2	TGTGCCAGCAGTTACAGGACTAGCGGGAGGAACAATGAGCAGTTCTTC	CASSYRTSGRNNEQFF
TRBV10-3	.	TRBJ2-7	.	TGTGCCATCAGTGAGGAGCCGTTTTACGAGCAGTACTTC	CAISEEPFYEQYF
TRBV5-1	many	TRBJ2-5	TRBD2	TGCGCCAGCAGCTTGGGGGGCCTAGCGGGGCAAGAGACCCAGTACTTC	CASSLGGLAGQETQYF
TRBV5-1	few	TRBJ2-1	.	TGCGCCAGCAGCTGGCACAAAATGCAGGGTGGCTCCTACAATGAGCAGTTCTTC	CASSWHKMQGGSYNEQFF
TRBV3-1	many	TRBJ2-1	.	TGTGCCAGCAGCCAAGCAAAGACAGTCTACAATGAGCAGTTCTTC	CASSQAKTVYNEQFF
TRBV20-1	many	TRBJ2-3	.	TGCAGCGCCCGAAGGGGTGGGAGCACAGATACGCAGTATTTT	CSARRGGSTDTQYF
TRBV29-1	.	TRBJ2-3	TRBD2	TGCAGCGGGGGACTCTTCTTAACTAGCGGGAGAACAGATACGCAGTATTTT	CSGGLFLTSGRTDTQYF
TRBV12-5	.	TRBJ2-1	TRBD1	TGTGCTAGTGTGGACCGGGACAGGGGTTCTCATGAGCAGTTCTTC	CASVDRDRGSHEQFF
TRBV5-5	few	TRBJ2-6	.	TGTGCCAGCAGCTTGGAGGGGTATGGGGCCAACGTCCTGACTTTC	CASSLEGYGANVLTF
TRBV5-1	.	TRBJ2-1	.	TGCGCCAGCAGCTTCTTGTCTTCGGGGGGCGATGAGCAGTTCTTC	CASSFLSSGGDEQFF
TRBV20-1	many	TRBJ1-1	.	TGCAGTGGGCTGTGGGCAGGGACGAACACTGAAGCTTTCTTT	CSGLWAGTNTEAFF
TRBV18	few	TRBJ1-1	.	TGTGCCAGCTCACCGGGTCAGCCTATGAACACTGAAGCTTTCTTT	CASSPGQPMNTEAFF
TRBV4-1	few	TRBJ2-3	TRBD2	TGCGCCAGCAGCCGAAGAGTCGAACTAGCGGTAGGTGGCACAGATACGCAGTATTTT	CASSRRVELAVGGTDTQYF
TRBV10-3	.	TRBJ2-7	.	TGTGCCGTCTCCGGGAACTACGAGCAGTACTTC	CAVSGNYEQYF
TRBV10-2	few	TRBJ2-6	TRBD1	TGCGCCAGCAGAGGACAGGGGTTGAGCTCTGGGGCCAACGTCCTGACTTTC	CASRGQGLSSGANVLTF
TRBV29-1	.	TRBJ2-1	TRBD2	TGCAGCGTTGAGGGAGGGGAGACTAGCGGGAATGAGCAGTTCTTC	CSVEGGETSGNEQFF
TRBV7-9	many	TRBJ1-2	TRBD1	TGTGCCAGCAGCTTAGCCGGACAGGCATATGGCTACACCTTC	CASSLAGQAYGYTF
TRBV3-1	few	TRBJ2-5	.	TGTGCCAGCAGCCAAGACGAAGGGTTTGGGGGAGAGACCCAGTACTTC	CASSQDEGFGGETQYF
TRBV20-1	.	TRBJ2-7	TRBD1	TGCAGTGCTAGGGGTCCCGGGACAGGGAACGAGCAGTACTTC	CSARGPGTGNEQYF
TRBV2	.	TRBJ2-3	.	TGTGCCAGCACTACAGGGTTGCCAGATACGCAGTATTTT	CASTTGLPDTQYF
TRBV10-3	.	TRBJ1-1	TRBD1	TGTGCCATCAGTGACGGGACAGCTGAAGCTTTCTTT	CAISDGTAEAFF
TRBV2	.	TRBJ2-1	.	TGTGCCAGCAGTGTAGGATGGAATGAGCAGTTCTTC	CASSVGWNEQFF
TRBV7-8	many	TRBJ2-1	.	TGTGCCAGCAGCTTAGTAAGGGAAGCATACAATGAGCAGTTCTTC	CASSLVREAYNEQFF
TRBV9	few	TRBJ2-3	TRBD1	TGTGCCAGCGGGACGGGACAGGGTTGGACAGATACGCAGTATTTT	CASGTGQGWTDTQYF
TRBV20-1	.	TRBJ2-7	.	TGCAGTGCTAGAGACGAGCATGACTACGAGCAGTACTTC	CSARDEHDYEQYF
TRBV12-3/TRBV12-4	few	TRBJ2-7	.	TGTGCCAGCAGTTTTCGGGGAGGTAAGGACGAGCAGTACTTC	CASSFRGGKDEQYF